The 23 T cell receptor beta chains listed next were all sequenced from one sample in a study of cytomegalovirus exposure and HLA in healthy donors. The PCR was carried out with 60 Vbeta primers and 13 Jbeta primers. The method was immunoSEQ multiplex PCR; TCRdb's version includes in-frame clones alone and lacks a portion of them. The sample carries approximately 150,000 clones, over 60% recorded once. Material: PBMCs. All receptors derive from a woman in her twenties or thirties in good health and CMV-seronegative.

The rearrangement links TRBV6-1 to TRBJ2-5; D possibly corresponds to TRBD2 (7 bases). Trimming removed 4 bases at V and 1 base at J, with 13 bases between. The germline V gene encodes CDR1 MNHNS and CDR2 SASEGT. CDR3 length equals 15 residues. DNA for the CDR3: TGTGCCAGCAGTGGAGGGGGGGCAGGCCAAGAGACCCAGTACTTC. Translated: CASSGGGAGQETQYF.

The rearrangement joins TRBV4-2 to TRBJ1-5; 7 bases fit TRBD1. V trimming: 3 bases; J trimming: 3 bases; junction bases outside the gene matches: 8. The CDR3 has 16 amino acids. Germline loops: CDR1 LGHNA, CDR2 YNFKEQ. In nucleotides, the CDR3 is TGTGCCAGCAGCCAGTCTTTGACAGGGAACAATCAGCCCCAGCATTTT. The encoded protein is CASSQSLTGNNQPQHF.

The chain's CDR3 is CASSRANTAFSGNTIYF. The DNA for the CDR3 is TGTGCCAGTAGTAGGGCAAACACAGCTTTCTCTGGAAACACCATATATTTT. The gene calls are TRBV19 and TRBJ1-3; D remains ambiguous. CDR3 length: 17 residues. Deletions cut 4 bases from V and 0 bases from J, with 16 bases between. Per germline, CDR1 LNHDA and CDR2 SQIVND (reference sequence).

The chain couples TRBV2 to TRBJ2-7, with 10 bases fitting TRBD2. Unmatched junction bases numbered 3, after V lost 7 bases and J lost 3 bases. Per germline, CDR1 SNHLY and CDR2 FYNNEI. This CDR3 has 13 amino acids. The CDR3: CASTSGGNYEQYF. The CDR3 DNA follows: TGTGCCAGCACTAGCGGGGGAAACTACGAGCAGTACTTC.

The chain carries TRBV28 and TRBJ1-2; D uncertain. Deletions cut 3 bases from V and 0 bases from J, with 11 bases between. The germline CDR1 and CDR2 sequences are MDHEN and SYDVKM. This CDR3 comprises 15 residues. CDR3 sequence: CASSLTSRANYGYTF. The CDR3 DNA is TGTGCCAGCAGTTTGACATCTCGAGCTAACTATGGCTACACCTTC.

The V and J genes are TRBV5-6 and TRBJ2-2; TRBD2 is a possible D gene (6 bases). The V and J ends lost 0 bases and 0 bases respectively, with 18 bases between them. Per the germline V gene, CDR1 is SGHDT and CDR2 is YYEEEE. The CDR3 consists of 19 residues. CDR3 coding DNA: TGTGCCAGCAGCTTGGTGGTTGGAGGGGTGGGTCCGAACACCGGGGAGCTGTTTTTT. Translation: CASSLVVGGVGPNTGELFF.

V usage is TRBV2 and J usage is TRBJ1-2; D unresolved. This CDR3 has 15 residues. The ends were cut back, 2 bases at V and 2 bases at J, with 12 bases in the middle. Germline-derived CDR1 and CDR2 are SNHLY and FYNNEI. In DNA, the CDR3 is TGTGCCAGCAGTGAATGGCCGGGAGAGAACTATGGCTACACCTTC. This sequence encodes CASSEWPGENYGYTF.

The J gene is TRBJ1-3, the V gene TRBV25-1; D perhaps matches TRBD1 (5 bases). Germline V gives CDR1 MGHDK, CDR2 SYGVNS. Between the trimmed V and J ends, which lost 8 bases and 0 bases, there was a span of 14 bases. CDR3 length: 15 amino acids. The CDR3 here is CASDGGASSGNTIYF. CDR3 sequence (DNA): TGTGCCAGCGACGGGGGAGCAAGCTCTGGAAACACCATATATTTT.

The chain is built from TRBV28 and TRBJ2-7; 8 nucleotides match TRBD1. The V gene's germline CDR1 is MDHEN and CDR2 SYDVKM. The CDR3 covers 16 residues. The J segment lost 3 bases and the V segment lost 8 bases, leaving 15 bases of the junction unmatched. The DNA for the CDR3 is TGTGCCAGCCCATTTCCCCTTTGGACAGGGTGCTACGAGCAGTACTTC. The encoded protein is CASPFPLWTGCYEQYF.

The chain links TRBV5-8 to TRBJ1-2, with TRBD1 matching 8 bases. The CDR3 runs to 19 residues. Trimming took 4 bases from V and 7 from J; bases not matched to a gene: 24. Germline values: CDR1 SGHTS, CDR2 YDEGEE. CDR3 loop: CASSNHPRTGLVRVAGYTF. The CDR3 coding sequence is TGTGCCAGCAGCAACCACCCCCGGACAGGGTTGGTTCGCGTGGCTGGCTACACCTTC.

This clone was counted between two and nine times. V is TRBV27 and J is TRBJ2-7, with a possible D match to TRBD1 (6 bases). Germline CDR1 and CDR2: MNHEY and SMNVEV (reference sequence). This CDR3 spans 14 amino acids. Trimming took off 6 bases at V and 0 bases at J, with 12 bases between the two ends. The CDR3, as DNA: TGTGCCAGCAGGAGGGACACCAACTCCTACGAGCAGTACTTC. It translates to CASRRDTNSYEQYF.

This sequence joins TRBV5-6 and TRBJ1-2; weak D call: TRBD1 (5 bases). This CDR3 is 15 amino acids long. The ends were cut back, 2 bases at V and 4 bases at J, with 15 bases in the middle. Per the germline V gene, CDR1 is SGHDT and CDR2 is YYEEEE. In nucleotides, the CDR3 is TGTGCCAGCAGCTTCGTCGGGGGTAGGGGCTATGGCTACACCTTC. It specifies CASSFVGGRGYGYTF.

The CDR3, as DNA: TGTGCCAGCAGTTACGCAGGGGCTGGAAACACCATATATTTT. Its protein is CASSYAGAGNTIYF. The chain combines TRBV6-6 with TRBJ1-3; TRBD1 is a possible D gene (6 bases). V dropped 2 bases and J dropped 2 bases, with 7 bases sitting between them. Germline V gene lookup returns CDR1 MNHNY and CDR2 SVGAGI (reference sequence). The CDR3 runs 14 residues.

The chain recombines TRBV18 with TRBJ1-2; D not certain. The CDR3 extends over 14 amino acids. Germline CDR1 KGHSH, CDR2 LQKENI. Trimming removed 0 bases from V and 1 base from J, with 6 bases in between. CDR3 residues: CASSPPLSNYGYTF. The CDR3 nucleotides are TGTGCCAGCTCACCACCCCTGAGTAACTATGGCTACACCTTC.

The chain uses TRBV7-9 and TRBJ1-1, with D tentatively TRBD1 (5 bases). This CDR3 is built from 14 residues. Trimming took 8 bases from V and 5 from J, leaving 18 bases between them. Per germline, CDR1 SEHNR and CDR2 FQNEAQ (reference sequence). CDR3 coding DNA: TGTGCCAGCGCCAAAGAGGGGAGGAGGACTGAAGCTTTCTTT. It encodes CASAKEGRRTEAFF.

The chain employs TRBV25-1 and TRBJ1-4; no clear D gene. Germline CDR1 reads MGHDK; CDR2 reads SYGVNS. The CDR3 consists of 15 residues. The V gene lost 4 bases and the J gene lost 4 bases, with 13 bases spanning the gap. DNA of the CDR3: TGTGCCAGCAGTGGATCAGGTCACGATAATGAAAAACTGTTTTTT. Protein product: CASSGSGHDNEKLFF.

V usage is TRBV6-1 and J usage is TRBJ1-5, with D maybe TRBD1 (6 bases). CDR3 length: 15 residues. V gave up 4 bases and J gave up 4 bases, with 14 bases separating them. The germline V gene encodes CDR1 MNHNS and CDR2 SASEGT. CDR3 DNA: TGTGCCAGCAGTGCTTCTTACAGGGCTAATCAGCCCCAGCATTTT. This codes for CASSASYRANQPQHF.

This clone was seen more than once but under ten times. The chain carries TRBV4-2 and TRBJ2-3; D not resolved. Trimming pared 1 base from V and 1 base from J, leaving 3 bases between. The CDR3 runs 13 residues. Germline loops: CDR1 LGHNA, CDR2 YNFKEQ. The CDR3 region is CASSQGRTDTQYF. CDR3 DNA sequence: TGTGCCAGCAGCCAAGGGCGCACAGATACGCAGTATTTT.

The V gene is TRBV11-3, the J gene TRBJ2-7; the D gene is possibly TRBD2 (5 bases). Trimming removed 0 bases from V and 6 bases from J, with 12 bases in between. The CDR3 has 14 amino acids. In germline, CDR1 is SGHNT, CDR2 YENEEA. CDR3 loop: CASSLDGYEGEQYF. The CDR3 DNA is TGTGCCAGCAGCTTAGACGGTTATGAGGGCGAGCAGTACTTC. Full variable domain (rest looked up from reference TRBV11-3 and TRBJ2-7): EAGVVQSPRYKIIEKKQPVAFWCNPISGHNTLYWYLQNLGQGPELLIRYENEEAVDDSQLPKDRFSAERLKGVDSTLKIQPAELGDSAVYLCASSLDGYEGEQYFGPGTRLTVT.

The gene calls are TRBV28 and TRBJ2-1, with 11 bases matching TRBD2. Trimming removed 5 bases from V and 7 bases from J; junction bases left unmatched: 10. Germline assignment: CDR1 MDHEN and CDR2 SYDVKM. The CDR3 extends over 16 amino acids. CDR3 DNA sequence: TGTGCCAGCAGTCCCTCTAGCGGGAGGACGAGGAATGAGCAGTTCTTC. Encoded protein: CASSPSSGRTRNEQFF.

The chain links TRBV9 to TRBJ2-1; D is perhaps TRBD2 (6 bases). This CDR3 spans 13 amino acids. Trimming cost V 7 bases and J 3 bases, with 11 bases left between them. Per the germline V gene, CDR1 is SGDLS and CDR2 is YYNGEE. CDR3 nucleotides: TGTGCCAGCTCGGAGGGTGACTACAATGAGCAGTTCTTC. Its translation: CASSEGDYNEQFF.

The chain links TRBV5-4 to TRBJ2-5; 9 positions match TRBD2. The CDR3 sequence is 16 residues long. Looked up from germline, CDR1 is SGHNT and CDR2 is YYREEE (reference sequence). The ends lost 3 bases at V and 3 bases at J; junction bases unmatched: 9. The CDR3 sequence is CASSSNLAGLKETQYF. The CDR3 coding sequence is TGTGCCAGCAGCTCCAACCTAGCGGGACTTAAAGAGACCCAGTACTTC.

V is TRBV5-1 and J is TRBJ2-1; TRBD2 is a possible D gene (6 bases). The CDR3 is 14 residues long. Germline V lookup: CDR1 SGHRS, CDR2 YFSETQ. Trimming shortened V by 7 bases and J by 10 bases, and 21 bases separated the two germline ends. The chain's CDR3 is CASCGRGQGGEQFF. The CDR3 DNA follows: TGCGCCAGCTGCGGCCGGGGCCAGGGAGGCGAGCAGTTCTTC. Variable domain in full (rest from reference TRBV5-1 and TRBJ2-1): KAGVTQTPRYLIKTRGQQVTLSCSPISGHRSVSWYQQTPGQGLQFLFEYFSETQRNKGNFPGRFSGRQFSNSRSEMNVSTLELGDSALYLCASCGRGQGGEQFFGPGTRLTVL.